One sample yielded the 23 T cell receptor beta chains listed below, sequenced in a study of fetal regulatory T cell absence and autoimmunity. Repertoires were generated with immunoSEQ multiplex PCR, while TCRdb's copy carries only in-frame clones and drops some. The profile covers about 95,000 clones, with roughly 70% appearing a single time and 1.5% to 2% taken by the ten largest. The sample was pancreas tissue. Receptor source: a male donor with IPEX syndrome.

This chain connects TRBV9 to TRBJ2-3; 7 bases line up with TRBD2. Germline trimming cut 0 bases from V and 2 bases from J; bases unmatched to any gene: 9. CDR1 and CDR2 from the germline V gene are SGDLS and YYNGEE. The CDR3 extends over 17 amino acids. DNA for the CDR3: TGTGCCAGCAGCGTAGGTCTCCAGCGGGGAGCCACAGATACGCAGTATTTT. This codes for CASSVGLQRGATDTQYF.

Here the CDR3 DNA reads TGTGCCACCAGCACCGCTAGCGGGAGGCATGAGCAGTTCTTC. Amino acid sequence: CATSTASGRHEQFF. This rearrangement joins TRBV15 to TRBJ2-1, with 11 bases fitting TRBD2. Germline CDR1 and CDR2: LNHNV and YYDKDF (reference sequence). This CDR3 region has 14 residues. Trimming at V came to 4 bases and at J to 8 bases, leaving 4 bases not matched to a gene.

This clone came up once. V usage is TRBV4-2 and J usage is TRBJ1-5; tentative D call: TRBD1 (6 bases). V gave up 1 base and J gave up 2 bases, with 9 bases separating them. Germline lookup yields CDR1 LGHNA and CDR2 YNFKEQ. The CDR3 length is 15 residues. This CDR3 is CASSQAGAGNQPQHF. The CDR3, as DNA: TGTGCCAGCAGCCAAGCAGGGGCAGGCAATCAGCCCCAGCATTTT.

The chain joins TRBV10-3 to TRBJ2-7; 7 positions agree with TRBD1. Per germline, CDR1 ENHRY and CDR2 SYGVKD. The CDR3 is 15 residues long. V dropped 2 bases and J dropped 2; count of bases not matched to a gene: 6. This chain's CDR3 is CAISEEGDRAYEQYF. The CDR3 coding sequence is TGTGCCATCAGTGAGGAGGGGGACAGAGCCTACGAGCAGTACTTC.

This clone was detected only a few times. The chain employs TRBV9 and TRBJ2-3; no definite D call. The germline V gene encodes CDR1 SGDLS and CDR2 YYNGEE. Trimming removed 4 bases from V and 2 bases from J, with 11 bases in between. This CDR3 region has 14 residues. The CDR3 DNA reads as TGTGCCAGCAGCCCCGGCGGCCTCACAGATACGCAGTATTTT. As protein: CASSPGGLTDTQYF.

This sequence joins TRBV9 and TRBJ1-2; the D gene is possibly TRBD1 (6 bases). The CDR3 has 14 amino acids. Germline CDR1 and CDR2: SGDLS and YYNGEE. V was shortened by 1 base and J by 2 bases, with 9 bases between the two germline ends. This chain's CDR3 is CASSVNRANYGYTF. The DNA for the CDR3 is TGTGCCAGCAGCGTAAACAGGGCCAACTATGGCTACACCTTC.

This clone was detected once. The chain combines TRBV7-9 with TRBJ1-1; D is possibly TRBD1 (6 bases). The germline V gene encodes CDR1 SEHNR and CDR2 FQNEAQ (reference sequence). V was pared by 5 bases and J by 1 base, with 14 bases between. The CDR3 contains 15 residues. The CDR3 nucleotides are TGTGCCAGCAGCGGAGTCAGGGGCCAGAACACTGAAGCTTTCTTT. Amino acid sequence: CASSGVRGQNTEAFF. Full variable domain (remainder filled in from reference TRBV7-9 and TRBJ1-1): DTGVSQNPRHKITKRGQNVTFRCDPISEHNRLYWYRQTLGQGPEFLTYFQNEAQLEKSRLLSDRFSAERPKGSFSTLEIQRTEQGDSAMYLCASSGVRGQNTEAFFGQGTRLTVV.

CDR3 bases: TGTGCCAGCAGCGCCTCGGGGGCCCAAGAGACCCAGTACTTC. This encodes CASSASGAQETQYF. The chain uses TRBV9 and TRBJ2-5; D assignment may be TRBD1 or TRBD2 (6 bases each). The germline gives CDR1 SGDLS, CDR2 YYNGEE. This CDR3 has 14 residues. V lost 3 bases and J lost 1, with 10 bases in between. Full variable domain (remainder filled in from reference TRBV9 and TRBJ2-5): DSGVTQTPKHLITATGQRVTLRCSPRSGDLSVYWYQQSLDQGLQFLIQYYNGEERAKGNILERFSAQQFPDLHSELNLSSLELGDSALYFCASSASGAQETQYFGPGTRLLVL.

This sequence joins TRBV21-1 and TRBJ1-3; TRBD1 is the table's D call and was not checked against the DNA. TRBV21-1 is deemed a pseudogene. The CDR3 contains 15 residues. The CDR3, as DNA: TGTGCCAGCAGCAAAGACAGGGGGCGTGGAAACACCATATATTTT. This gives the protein CASSKDRGRGNTIYF.

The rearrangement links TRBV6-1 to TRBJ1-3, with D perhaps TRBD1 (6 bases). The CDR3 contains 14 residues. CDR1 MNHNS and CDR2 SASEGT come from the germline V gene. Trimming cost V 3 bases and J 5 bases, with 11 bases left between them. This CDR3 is CASSDLDSRNTIYF. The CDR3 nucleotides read TGTGCCAGCAGTGATTTGGACAGCAGAAACACCATATATTTT.

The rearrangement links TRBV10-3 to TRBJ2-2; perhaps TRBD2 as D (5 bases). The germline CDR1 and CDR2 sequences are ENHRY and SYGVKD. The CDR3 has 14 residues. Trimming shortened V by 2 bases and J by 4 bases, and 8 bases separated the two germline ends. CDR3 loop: CAISEKAGTGELFF. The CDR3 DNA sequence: TGTGCCATCAGTGAGAAGGCGGGCACCGGGGAGCTGTTTTTT.

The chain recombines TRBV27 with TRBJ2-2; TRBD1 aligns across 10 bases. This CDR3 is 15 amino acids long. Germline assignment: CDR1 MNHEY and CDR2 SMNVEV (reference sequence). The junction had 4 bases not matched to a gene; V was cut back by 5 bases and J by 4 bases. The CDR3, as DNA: TGTGCCAGCAGTGGGCGGACAGGGGGCACCGGGGAGCTGTTTTTT. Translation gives CASSGRTGGTGELFF.

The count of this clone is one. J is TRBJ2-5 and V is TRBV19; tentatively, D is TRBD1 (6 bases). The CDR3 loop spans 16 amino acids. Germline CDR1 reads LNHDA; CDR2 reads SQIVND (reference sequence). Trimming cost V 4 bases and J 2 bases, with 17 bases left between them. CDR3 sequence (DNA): TGTGCCAGTAGTAACCTCAGGACAGAAAAGCAAGAGACCCAGTACTTC. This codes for CASSNLRTEKQETQYF.

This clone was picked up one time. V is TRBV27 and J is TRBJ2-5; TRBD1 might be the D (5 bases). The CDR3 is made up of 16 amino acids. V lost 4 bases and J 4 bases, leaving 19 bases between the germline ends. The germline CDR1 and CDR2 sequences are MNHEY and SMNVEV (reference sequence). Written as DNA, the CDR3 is TGTGCCAGCAGTTCCATCGGCTTTTTGGGGCCAGAGACCCAGTACTTC. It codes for CASSSIGFLGPETQYF.

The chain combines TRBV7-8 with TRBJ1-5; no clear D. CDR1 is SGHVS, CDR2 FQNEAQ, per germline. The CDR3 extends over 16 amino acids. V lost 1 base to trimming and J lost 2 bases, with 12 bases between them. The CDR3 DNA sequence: TGTGCCAGCAGCTTAGGTGGCTCTACGGGCAATCAGCCCCAGCATTTT. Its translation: CASSLGGSTGNQPQHF.

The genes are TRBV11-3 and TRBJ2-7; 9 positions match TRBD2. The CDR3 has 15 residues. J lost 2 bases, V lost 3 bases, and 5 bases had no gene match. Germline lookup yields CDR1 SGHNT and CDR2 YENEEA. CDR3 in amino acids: CASSLSSGDPYEQYF. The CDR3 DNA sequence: TGTGCCAGCAGCTTGTCTAGCGGGGACCCCTACGAGCAGTACTTC.

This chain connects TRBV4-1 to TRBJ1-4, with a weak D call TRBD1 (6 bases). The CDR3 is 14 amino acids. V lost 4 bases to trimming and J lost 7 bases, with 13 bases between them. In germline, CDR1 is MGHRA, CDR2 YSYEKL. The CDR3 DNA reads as TGCGCCAGCAGCCTAAGCGGGGGGGCTGAAAAACTGTTTTTT. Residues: CASSLSGGAEKLFF.

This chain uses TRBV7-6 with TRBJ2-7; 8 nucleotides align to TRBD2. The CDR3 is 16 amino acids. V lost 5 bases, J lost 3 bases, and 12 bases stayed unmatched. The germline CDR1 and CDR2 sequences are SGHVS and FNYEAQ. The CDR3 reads CASSPTPTSGYYEQYF. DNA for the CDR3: TGTGCCAGCAGCCCCACCCCCACTAGCGGTTACTACGAGCAGTACTTC.

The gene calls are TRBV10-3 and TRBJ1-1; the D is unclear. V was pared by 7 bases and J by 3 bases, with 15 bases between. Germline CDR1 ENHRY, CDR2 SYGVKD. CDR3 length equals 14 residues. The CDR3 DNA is TGTGCCATCACCCTTTCACCAGGAGACACTGAAGCTTTCTTT. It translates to CAITLSPGDTEAFF.

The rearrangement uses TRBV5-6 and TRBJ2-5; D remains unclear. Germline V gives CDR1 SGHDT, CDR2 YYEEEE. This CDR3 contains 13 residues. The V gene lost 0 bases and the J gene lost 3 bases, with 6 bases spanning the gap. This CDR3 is CASSLGIEETQYF. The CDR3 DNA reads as TGTGCCAGCAGCTTGGGGATTGAAGAGACCCAGTACTTC.

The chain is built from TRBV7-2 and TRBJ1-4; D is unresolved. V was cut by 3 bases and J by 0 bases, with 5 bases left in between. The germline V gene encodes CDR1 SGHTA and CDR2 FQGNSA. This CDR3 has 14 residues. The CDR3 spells CASSFAATNEKLFF. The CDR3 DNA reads TGTGCCAGCAGCTTTGCTGCAACTAATGAAAAACTGTTTTTT.

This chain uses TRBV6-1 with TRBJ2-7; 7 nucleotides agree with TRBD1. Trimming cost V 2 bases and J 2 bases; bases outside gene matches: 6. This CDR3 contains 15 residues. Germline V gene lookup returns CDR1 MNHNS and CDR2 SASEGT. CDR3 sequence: CASSESGQGAYEQYF. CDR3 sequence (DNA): TGTGCCAGCAGTGAATCGGGGCAGGGGGCCTACGAGCAGTACTTC.

The CDR3 DNA is TGTGCCAGCAGCTCCCGACAGGACTCCTACGAGCAGTACTTC. Protein sequence: CASSSRQDSYEQYF. The rearrangement links TRBV13 to TRBJ2-7, with TRBD1 as a possible D gene (6 bases). Germline-derived CDR1 and CDR2 are PRHDT and FYEKMQ (reference sequence). The CDR3 sequence is 14 residues long. Trimming removed 4 bases at V and 0 bases at J, with 10 bases between. The full variable domain, with the rest looked up from reference TRBV13 and TRBJ2-7, is AAGVIQSPRHLIKEKRETATLKCYPIPRHDTVYWYQQGPGQDPQFLISFYEKMQSDKGSIPDRFSAQQFSDYHSELNMSSLELGDSALYFCASSSRQDSYEQYFGPGTRLTVT.